The 5 T cell receptor beta chains reported below all come from one sample, sequenced in a study of OX40 agonist ivuxolimab in advanced cancers. Using immunoSEQ multiplex PCR, the repertoire was profiled, and TCRdb retains in-frame clones only, with some absent. The data show 95,000 to 150,000 clones, with roughly 93% seen just once and roughly 0.15% held by the top ten. Sequencing used CD4+ or CD8+ T cells sorted from blood, obtained in a trial of the OX40 agonist ivuxolimab. The receptors come from an adult with an advanced solid tumor such as melanoma, head and neck, liver or kidney cancer.

CDR3 DNA sequence: TGTGCCAGCAGTTACGGAAGGAACTATGGCTACACCTTC. Protein sequence: CASSYGRNYGYTF. The rearrangement links TRBV6-6 to TRBJ1-2, with D unclear. The V and J ends lost 2 bases and 2 bases respectively, with 6 bases between them. Germline-derived CDR1 and CDR2 are MNHNY and SVGAGI (reference sequence). The CDR3 spans 13 residues.

The rearrangement uses TRBV7-8 and TRBJ2-7; D may correspond to TRBD1 or TRBD2 (6 bases each). This CDR3 is built from 16 residues. CDR1 and CDR2 (germline): SGHVS, FQNEAQ. The V gene lost 5 bases and the J gene lost 0 bases, with 17 bases spanning the gap. CDR3 region: CASSARGPLFSYEQYF. The CDR3 DNA sequence: TGTGCCAGCAGCGCCCGGGGGCCACTTTTCTCCTACGAGCAGTACTTC.

DNA for the CDR3: TGTGCCAGCAGCCCAGGACTAGCGGGAGGAGGAGATACGCAGTATTTT. This codes for CASSPGLAGGGDTQYF. The V gene is TRBV5-8, the J gene TRBJ2-3, with 14 bases aligning to TRBD2. V was pared by 4 bases and J by 5 bases, with 6 bases of the junction left unmatched. The CDR3 has 16 amino acids. The germline CDR1 and CDR2 sequences are SGHTS and YDEGEE. Full variable domain (rest looked up from reference TRBV5-8 and TRBJ2-3): EAGVTQSPTHLIKTRGQQATLRCSPISGHTSVYWYQQALGLGLQFLLWYDEGEERNRGNFPPRFSGRQFPNYSSELNVNALELEDSALYLCASSPGLAGGGDTQYFGPGTRLTVL.

This clone was seen just once. This chain links TRBV6-1 with TRBJ1-5; D perhaps matches TRBD1 (6 bases). Germline loops: CDR1 MNHNS, CDR2 SASEGT. CDR3 length: 14 amino acids. V lost 5 bases to trimming and J lost 2 bases, with 10 bases between them. The chain's CDR3 is CASSNREGNQPQHF. Written as DNA, the CDR3 is TGTGCCAGCAGTAACAGGGAAGGCAATCAGCCCCAGCATTTT.

This chain joins TRBV11-2 and TRBJ1-2; no reliable D call. Trimming left V 5 bases short and J 3 bases short, with 16 bases between. This CDR3 is built from 15 residues. The germline CDR1 and CDR2 sequences are SGHAT and FQNNGV. The CDR3 DNA reads TGTGCCAGCAGCCTGGACTCACTCGGCGACTATGGCTACACCTTC. This codes for CASSLDSLGDYGYTF.